This T cell receptor (beta chain) originates from a study of cytomegalovirus exposure and HLA in healthy donors. Details on this clone: The antigen remains undetermined.

This CDR3 has 16 residues. The germline V gene encodes CDR1 MNHEY and CDR2 SMNVEV (reference sequence). V was trimmed by 5 bases and J by 0 bases, leaving 15 bases between them. Some clones are missing from TCRdb's copy, which holds only in-frame ones; the method was immunoSEQ multiplex PCR. The sample holds some 180,000 clones; about 81% are singletons and the top ten take around 1.3%. Findings of the study overall: The authors listed approximately 150 TCR beta chains as cytomegalovirus-associated. In the 95 to 150 validation repertoires, a later analysis found that first-cohort TCR clusters tended to co-occur. Generally TCR sequences proved uncommon, though certain public TCRs appeared in numerous donors. With high specificity and sensitivity, the classifier reportedly diagnosed cytomegalovirus status.

This sequence joins TRBV27 and TRBJ2-3; a weak D match, TRBD2 (6 bases). Specimen: PBMCs. The origin of this receptor is a woman in her 30s in good health and CMV-seronegative. Written as DNA, the CDR3 is TGTGCCAGCAGTACCCCCTCGCGGGACAGCACAGATACGCAGTATTTT. Translation: CASSTPSRDSTDTQYF.